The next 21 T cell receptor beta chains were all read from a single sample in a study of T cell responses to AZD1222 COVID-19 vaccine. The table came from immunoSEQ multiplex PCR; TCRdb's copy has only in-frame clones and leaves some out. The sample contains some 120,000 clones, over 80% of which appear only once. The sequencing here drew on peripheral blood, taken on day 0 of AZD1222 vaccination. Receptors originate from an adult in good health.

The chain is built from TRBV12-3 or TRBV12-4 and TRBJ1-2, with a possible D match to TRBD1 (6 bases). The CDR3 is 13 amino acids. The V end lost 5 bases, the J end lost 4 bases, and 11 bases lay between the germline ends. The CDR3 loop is CASSPTGRYGYTF. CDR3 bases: TGTGCCAGCAGTCCTACAGGGCGCTATGGCTACACCTTC.

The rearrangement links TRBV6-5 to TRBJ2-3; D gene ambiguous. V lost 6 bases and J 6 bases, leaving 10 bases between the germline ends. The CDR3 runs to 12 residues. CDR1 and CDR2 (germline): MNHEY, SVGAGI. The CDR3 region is CASSSSGDTQYF. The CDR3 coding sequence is TGTGCCAGCAGCTCGAGTGGGGATACGCAGTATTTT.

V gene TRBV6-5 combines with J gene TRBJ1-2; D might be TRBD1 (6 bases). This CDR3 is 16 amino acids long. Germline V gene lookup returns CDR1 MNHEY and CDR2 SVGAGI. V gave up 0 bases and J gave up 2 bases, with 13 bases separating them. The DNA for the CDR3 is TGTGCCAGCAGTTACTCCGGGACAACAAGAAACTATGGCTACACCTTC. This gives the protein CASSYSGTTRNYGYTF.

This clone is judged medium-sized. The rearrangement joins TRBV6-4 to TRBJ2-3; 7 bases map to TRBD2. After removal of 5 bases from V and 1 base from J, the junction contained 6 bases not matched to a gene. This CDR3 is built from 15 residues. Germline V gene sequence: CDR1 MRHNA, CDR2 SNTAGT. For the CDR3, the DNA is TGTGCCAGCAGTACCACTGCGGGAGGCACAGATACGCAGTATTTT. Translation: CASSTTAGGTDTQYF.

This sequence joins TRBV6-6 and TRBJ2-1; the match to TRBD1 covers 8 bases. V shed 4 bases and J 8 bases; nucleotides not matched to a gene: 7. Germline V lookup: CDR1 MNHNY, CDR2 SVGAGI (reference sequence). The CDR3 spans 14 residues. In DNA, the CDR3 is TGTGCCAGCAGTTTCTCGGACAGGGAGGATGAGCAGTTCTTC. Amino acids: CASSFSDREDEQFF.

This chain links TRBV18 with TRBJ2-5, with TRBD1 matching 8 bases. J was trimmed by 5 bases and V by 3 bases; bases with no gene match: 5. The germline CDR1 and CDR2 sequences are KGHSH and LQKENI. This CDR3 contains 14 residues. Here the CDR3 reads CASSPTGDGETQYF. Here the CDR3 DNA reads TGTGCCAGCTCACCGACAGGGGATGGGGAGACCCAGTACTTC.

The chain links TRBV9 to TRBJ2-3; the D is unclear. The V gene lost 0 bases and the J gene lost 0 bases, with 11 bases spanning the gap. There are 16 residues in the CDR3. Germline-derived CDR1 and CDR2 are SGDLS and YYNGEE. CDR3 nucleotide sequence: TGTGCCAGCAGCGTAGAACCGCGCTCAAGCACAGATACGCAGTATTTT. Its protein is CASSVEPRSSTDTQYF.

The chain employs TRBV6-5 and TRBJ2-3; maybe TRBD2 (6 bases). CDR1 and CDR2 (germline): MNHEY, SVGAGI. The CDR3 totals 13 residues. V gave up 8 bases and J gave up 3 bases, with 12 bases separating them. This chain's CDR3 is CASVVAETDTQYF. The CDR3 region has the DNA TGTGCCAGCGTGGTAGCGGAGACAGATACGCAGTATTTT.

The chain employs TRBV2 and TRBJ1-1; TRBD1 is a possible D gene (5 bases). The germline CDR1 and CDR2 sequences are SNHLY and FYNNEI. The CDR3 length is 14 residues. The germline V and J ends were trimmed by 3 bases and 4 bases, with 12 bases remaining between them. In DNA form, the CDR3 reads TGTGCCAGCAGTGAGGTAGGGGCCGGCACTGAAGCTTTCTTT. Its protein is CASSEVGAGTEAFF.

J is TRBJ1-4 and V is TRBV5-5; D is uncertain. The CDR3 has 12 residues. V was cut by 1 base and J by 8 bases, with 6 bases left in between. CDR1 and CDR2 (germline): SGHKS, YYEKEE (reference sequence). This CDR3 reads CASSLILEKLFF. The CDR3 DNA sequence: TGTGCCAGCAGCTTGATCTTGGAAAAACTGTTTTTT.

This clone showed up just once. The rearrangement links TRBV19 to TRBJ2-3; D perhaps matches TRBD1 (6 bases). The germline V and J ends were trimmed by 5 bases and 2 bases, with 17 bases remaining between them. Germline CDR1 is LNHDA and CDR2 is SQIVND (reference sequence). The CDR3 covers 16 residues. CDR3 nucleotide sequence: TGTGCCAGTAGTCCGCTAGGGGGTTGGGACACAGATACGCAGTATTTT. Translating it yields CASSPLGGWDTDTQYF.

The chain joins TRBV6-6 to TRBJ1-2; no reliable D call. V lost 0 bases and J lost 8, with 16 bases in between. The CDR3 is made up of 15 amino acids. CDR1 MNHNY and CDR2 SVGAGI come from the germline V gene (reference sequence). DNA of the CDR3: TGTGCCAGCAGTTACTCGAATCCTGGGGTTGAGGGCTACACCTTC. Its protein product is CASSYSNPGVEGYTF.

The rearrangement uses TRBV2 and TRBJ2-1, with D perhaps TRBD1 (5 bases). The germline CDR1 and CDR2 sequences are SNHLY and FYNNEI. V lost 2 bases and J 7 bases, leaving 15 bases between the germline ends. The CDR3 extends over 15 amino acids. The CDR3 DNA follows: TGTGCCAGCAGTGAACGTCAGGGTGTAGAAAATGAGCAGTTCTTC. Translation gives CASSERQGVENEQFF.

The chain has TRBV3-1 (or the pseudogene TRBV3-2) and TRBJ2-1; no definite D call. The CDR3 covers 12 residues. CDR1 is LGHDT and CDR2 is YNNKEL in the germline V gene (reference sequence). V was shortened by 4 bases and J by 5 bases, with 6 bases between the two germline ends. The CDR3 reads CASSLLHNEQFF. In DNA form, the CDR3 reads TGTGCCAGCAGCCTTCTGCACAATGAGCAGTTCTTC.

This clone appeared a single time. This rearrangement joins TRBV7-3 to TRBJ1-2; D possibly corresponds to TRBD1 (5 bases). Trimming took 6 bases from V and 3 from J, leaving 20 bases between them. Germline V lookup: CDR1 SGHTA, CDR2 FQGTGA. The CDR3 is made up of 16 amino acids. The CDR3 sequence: CASRAIGGGAYYGYTF. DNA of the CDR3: TGTGCCAGCAGGGCGATTGGGGGTGGAGCTTACTATGGCTACACCTTC. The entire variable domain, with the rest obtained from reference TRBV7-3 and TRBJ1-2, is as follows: GAGVSQTPSNKVTEKGKYVELRCDPISGHTALYWYRQSLGQGPEFLIYFQGTGAADDSGLPNDRFFAVRPEGSVSTLKIQRTERGDSAVYLCASRAIGGGAYYGYTFGSGTRLTVV.

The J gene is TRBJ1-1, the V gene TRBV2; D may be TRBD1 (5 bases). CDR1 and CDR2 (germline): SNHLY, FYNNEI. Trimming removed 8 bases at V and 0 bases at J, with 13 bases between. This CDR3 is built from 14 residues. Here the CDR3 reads CASAGGWMNTEAFF. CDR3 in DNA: TGTGCCAGCGCGGGGGGGTGGATGAACACTGAAGCTTTCTTT.

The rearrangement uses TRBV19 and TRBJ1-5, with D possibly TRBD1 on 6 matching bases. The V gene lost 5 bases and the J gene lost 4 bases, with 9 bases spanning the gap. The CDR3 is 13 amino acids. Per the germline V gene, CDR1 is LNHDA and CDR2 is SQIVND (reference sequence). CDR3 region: CASSYRDNQPQHF. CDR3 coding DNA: TGTGCCAGTAGTTACAGGGATAATCAGCCCCAGCATTTT.

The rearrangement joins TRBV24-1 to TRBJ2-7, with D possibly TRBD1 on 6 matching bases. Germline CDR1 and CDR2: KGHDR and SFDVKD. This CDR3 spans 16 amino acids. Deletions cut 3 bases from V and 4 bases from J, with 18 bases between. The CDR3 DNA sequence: TGTGCCACCAGTGATGGGGGACACCGAGGATGGTACGAGCAGTACTTC. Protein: CATSDGGHRGWYEQYF.

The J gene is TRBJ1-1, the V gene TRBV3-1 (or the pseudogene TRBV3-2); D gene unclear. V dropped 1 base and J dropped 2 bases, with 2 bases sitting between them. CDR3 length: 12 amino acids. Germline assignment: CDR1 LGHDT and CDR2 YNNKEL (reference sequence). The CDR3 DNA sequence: TGTGCCAGCAGCCAAGCTAACACTGAAGCTTTCTTT. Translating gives CASSQANTEAFF.

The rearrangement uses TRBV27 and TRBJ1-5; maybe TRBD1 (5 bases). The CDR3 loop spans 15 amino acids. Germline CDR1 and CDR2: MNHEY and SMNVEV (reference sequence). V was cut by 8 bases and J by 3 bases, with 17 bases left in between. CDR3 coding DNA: TGTGCCAGCTCTCCGAGGGGACTGCTCAATCAGCCCCAGCATTTT. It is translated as CASSPRGLLNQPQHF.

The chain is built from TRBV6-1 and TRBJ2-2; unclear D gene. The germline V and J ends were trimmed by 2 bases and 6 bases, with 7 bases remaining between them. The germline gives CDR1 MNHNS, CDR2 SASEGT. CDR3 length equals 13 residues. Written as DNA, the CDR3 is TGTGCCAGCAGTGAACTTCAGGCCGGGGAGCTGTTTTTT. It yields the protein CASSELQAGELFF.